Described below is a single TCR beta chain sequence and its context. Its antigen is unknown. This specimen comes from a study of cytomegalovirus exposure and HLA in healthy donors. Study-level points and caveats: A missense variant in DCLRE1C was later tied to TCR beta V- and J-gene trimming.

The PCR ran on 60 Vbeta and 13 Jbeta primers. TCRdb's table, derived via immunoSEQ multiplex PCR, lists solely in-frame clones and lacks some. The sample has approximately 110,000 clones; 60% to 75% are singletons. V was pared by 5 bases and J by 4 bases, with 6 bases of the junction left unmatched. Germline V CDR1 and CDR2: SGHTA, FQGNSA. This CDR3 contains 15 residues. J is TRBJ2-5 and V is TRBV7-2, with 11 nucleotides matching TRBD2. The sequencing sample was made of PBMCs. The TCR was taken from a woman aged 45-65 years in good health and CMV-seropositive. CDR3 nucleotides: TGTGCCAGCAGCCAAGCTAGCGGGGGGCGAGAGACCCAGTACTTC. Translating it yields CASSQASGGRETQYF.